This entry lists 31 T cell receptor beta chains sequenced from one sample in a study of CD8 T cells in ankylosing spondylitis. TCRdb re-called the 5' RACE reads through MiXCR, storing one row per CDR3 protein. The sample lists a few hundred thousand distinct CDR3 sequences, around 21% seen once, with about 3.5% in the top ten. The sample comprised blood, either unsorted or a sorted T cell fraction (not recorded which). Source of these receptors: a female donor with ankylosing spondylitis or in good health (not recorded which).

V usage is TRBV5-1 and J usage is TRBJ2-7; 12 bases are a match to TRBD1. The CDR3 is made up of 14 amino acids. Germline V gene lookup returns CDR1 SGHRS and CDR2 YFSETQ. The V segment lost 4 bases and the J segment 7 bases; nucleotides outside the gene matches: 6. The CDR3 sequence is CASSRDRGRGEQYF. CDR3 sequence (DNA): TGCGCCAGCAGCCGGGACAGGGGGCGAGGTGAGCAGTACTTC. Full variable domain (missing parts from reference TRBV5-1 and TRBJ2-7): KAGVTQTPRYLIKTRGQQVTLSCSPISGHRSVSWYQQTPGQGLQFLFEYFSETQRNKGNFPGRFSGRQFSNSRSEMNVSTLELGDSALYLCASSRDRGRGEQYFGPGTRLTVT.

This clonotype has a handful of counts. V is TRBV29-1 and J is TRBJ1-2; 7 positions match TRBD1. This CDR3 has 14 amino acids. CDR1 is SQVTM and CDR2 is ANQGSEA in the germline V gene. Unmatched junction bases numbered 5, after V lost 0 bases and J lost 4 bases. CDR3 bases: TGCAGCGTTGAAGATGAAGGGGGCGGCTATGGCTACACCTTC. The encoded protein is CSVEDEGGGYGYTF.

This rearrangement joins TRBV20-1 to TRBJ2-7, with D possibly called TRBD1 or TRBD2 (6 bases each). Germline loops: CDR1 DFQATT, CDR2 SNEGSKA (reference sequence). The CDR3 consists of 16 residues. Trimming pared 3 bases from V and 0 bases from J, leaving 18 bases between. The CDR3 reads CSARGARGASSYEQYF. CDR3 sequence (DNA): TGCAGTGCTAGGGGGGCAAGGGGGGCCTCCTCCTACGAGCAGTACTTC.

This chain uses TRBV7-2 with TRBJ2-1; 9 nucleotides align to TRBD1. Germline V gives CDR1 SGHTA, CDR2 FQGNSA. The CDR3 consists of 16 residues. The V and J ends lost 7 bases and 9 bases, in that order; junction bases with no gene match: 16. As DNA, the CDR3 is TGTGCCAGCACCCTGACAGGGGGGCGTCGGGGTGCTGAGCAGTTCTTC. Amino acids: CASTLTGGRRGAEQFF.

This chain uses TRBV7-9 with TRBJ2-2, with a tentative D call TRBD2 (5 bases). This CDR3 spans 14 amino acids. Germline V CDR1 and CDR2: SEHNR, FQNEAQ (reference sequence). V lost 9 bases and J lost 2, with 13 bases in between. DNA for the CDR3: TGTGCCAGGCCCGTCGAGGGAAACACCGGGGAGCTGTTTTTT. It codes for CARPVEGNTGELFF.

CDR3 residues: CASSSRTSGANVLTF. The CDR3 coding sequence is TGTGCCAGCAGCTCGCGAACCTCTGGGGCCAACGTCCTGACTTTC. The chain is built from TRBV11-2 and TRBJ2-6; D gene uncertain. Between the trimmed V and J ends, which lost 4 bases and 0 bases, there was a span of 7 bases. The CDR3 runs 15 residues. Germline V lookup: CDR1 SGHAT, CDR2 FQNNGV.

This clonotype appeared a few times. The chain uses TRBV20-1 and TRBJ2-5, with D possibly TRBD2 on 5 matching bases. The CDR3 totals 12 residues. With 1 base removed from V and 10 bases from J, the gap between germline ends came to 13 bases. In germline, CDR1 is DFQATT, CDR2 SNEGSKA (reference sequence). The CDR3 spells CSARAVPGNQYF. In DNA form, the CDR3 reads TGCAGTGCTAGAGCGGTCCCGGGAAACCAGTACTTC.

This clonotype has a handful of counts. This sequence joins TRBV10-3 and TRBJ2-1; TRBD1 agrees at 7 bases. The CDR3 has 14 residues. The germline V gene has CDR1 ENHRY and CDR2 SYGVKD. With 10 bases clipped from V and 6 bases from J, the junction kept 12 bases outside the gene matches. DNA for the CDR3: TGTGCCACCAGACAGGGCCCCACCGGCAATGAGCAGTTCTTC. Protein product: CATRQGPTGNEQFF.

This clonotype is a singleton in its sample. The chain carries TRBV20-1 and TRBJ2-7; 7 bases agree with TRBD2. There are 14 residues in the CDR3. With V trimmed by 3 bases and J by 7 bases, 12 bases remained unmatched. CDR1 is DFQATT, CDR2 SNEGSKA, per germline (reference sequence). The CDR3 region is CSARGLNSLGEQYF. The CDR3, as DNA: TGCAGTGCTAGGGGACTAAACAGCCTCGGGGAGCAGTACTTC.

Here the CDR3 DNA reads TGTGCCAGCAGGCTACAGGGGTACACTGAAGCTTTCTTT. This encodes CASRLQGYTEAFF. The chain has TRBV12-3 or TRBV12-4 and TRBJ1-1; 7 positions agree with TRBD1. This CDR3 comprises 13 residues. The V gene end was trimmed by 6 bases and the J gene end by 3 bases; junction bases not matched to a gene: 4.

The V and J genes are TRBV4-3 and TRBJ2-2, with TRBD2 as a possible D gene (5 bases). The germline CDR1 and CDR2 sequences are LGHNA and YSLEER. Trimming shortened V by 1 base and J by 1 base, and 13 bases separated the two germline ends. The CDR3 is 17 amino acids. This chain's CDR3 is CASSQAISRENTGELFF. CDR3 DNA sequence: TGCGCCAGCAGCCAAGCAATAAGTCGGGAGAACACCGGGGAGCTGTTTTTT.

This clonotype was observed a handful of times. CDR3: CSARGGVGFGQPQHF. The CDR3 DNA is TGCAGTGCTAGAGGAGGCGTAGGGTTCGGCCAGCCCCAGCATTTT. This chain links TRBV20-1 with TRBJ1-5; D is uncertain. CDR1 DFQATT and CDR2 SNEGSKA come from the germline V gene (reference sequence). There are 15 residues in the CDR3. V was cut by 1 base and J by 7 bases, with 17 bases left in between.

The rearrangement links TRBV29-1 to TRBJ1-3; weak D call: TRBD1 (5 bases). This CDR3 contains 13 residues. V was pared by 7 bases and J by 4 bases, with 14 bases between. From germline, CDR1 is SQVTM and CDR2 ANQGSEA. Here the CDR3 DNA reads TGCAGCGGGGGGACTGCCTTAGGAAACACCATATATTTT. It translates to CSGGTALGNTIYF.

At least ten counts were recorded for this clonotype. One end of the junction fails to match germline, which may point to a read error. This chain joins TRBV11-2 and TRBJ2-1; no reliable D call. Germline V gives CDR1 SGHAT, CDR2 FQNNGV. This CDR3 region has 12 residues. CDR3 DNA sequence: TGTGCCAGCAGCTTACGTTCGTCTACGCGACTCTTC. Residues: CASSLRSSTRLF.

As for this clonotype: The germline gene is not matched at one end of the junction; a read error may be the cause. The chain is built from TRBV5-6 and TRBJ1-1; maybe TRBD1 (6 bases). Germline loops: CDR1 SGHDT, CDR2 YYEEEE. The CDR3 loop spans 15 amino acids. The DNA for the CDR3 is TGTGCCTGCAGCTTTGGGGCAGGGGTTGGCACTGAAGCTTTCTTT. Amino acid sequence: CACSFGAGVGTEAFF. The whole variable domain, remainder taken from reference TRBV5-6 and TRBJ1-1, is DAGVTQSPTHLIKTRGQQVTLRCSPKSGHDTVSWYQQALGQGPQFIFQYYEEEERQRGNFPDRFSGHQFPNYSSELNVNALLLGDSALYLCACSFGAGVGTEAFFGQGTRLTVV.

This clonotype was recorded many times. Written as DNA, the CDR3 is TGTGCCAGCATGCTTGGAAACACCATATATTTT. Translation: CASMLGNTIYF. This sequence joins TRBV6-5 and TRBJ1-3, with D hard to call. The germline gives CDR1 MNHEY, CDR2 SVGAGI. The CDR3 has 11 residues. V was cut by 7 bases and J by 3 bases, with 4 bases left in between.

The count of this clonotype is one. V and J are TRBV27 and TRBJ2-5; no clear D gene. The length of the CDR3 is 14 residues. Trimming removed 3 bases at V and 5 bases at J, with 13 bases between. The germline V gene encodes CDR1 MNHEY and CDR2 SMNVEV (reference sequence). The CDR3 DNA reads as TGTGCCAGCAGTTTTAATTGGCCCGCGGAGACCCAGTACTTC. It yields the protein CASSFNWPAETQYF.

The gene calls are TRBV6-1 and TRBJ2-4, with TRBD2 identical over 7 bases. The V and J ends lost 7 bases and 9 bases, in that order; junction bases with no gene match: 9. The CDR3 sequence is 13 residues long. The V gene's germline CDR1 is MNHNS and CDR2 SASEGT. The CDR3 loop reads CASNPTSFGIQYF. CDR3 sequence (DNA): TGTGCCAGCAACCCGACTAGCTTCGGCATTCAGTACTTC.

This clonotype was detected many times. The chain uses TRBV6-5 and TRBJ2-2; 7 bases agree with TRBD2. The CDR3 runs 17 residues. Looked up from germline, CDR1 is MNHEY and CDR2 is SVGAGI. After removal of 0 bases from V and 0 bases from J, the junction contained 4 bases not matched to a gene. CDR3 DNA: TGTGCCAGCAGTTACTCCCGGCTAGCGGCGAACACCGGGGAGCTGTTTTTT. This sequence encodes CASSYSRLAANTGELFF.

The table lists this clonotype with a few counts. The rearrangement uses TRBV7-2 and TRBJ2-3; 10 bases are shared with TRBD2. Unmatched junction bases numbered 9, after V lost 1 base and J lost 8 bases. Germline lookup yields CDR1 SGHTA and CDR2 FQGNSA. This CDR3 spans 16 amino acids. CDR3 coding DNA: TGTGCCAGCAGCTTAGGGCTAGCGGGGGCTCAAGGTACGCAGTATTTT. The encoded protein is CASSLGLAGAQGTQYF.

This clonotype was counted between two and nine times. This chain's CDR3 is CASCFRPSTDTQYF. CDR3 DNA sequence: TGTGCCAGTTGCTTTAGGCCTAGCACAGATACGCAGTATTTT. The V call is TRBV12-3 or TRBV12-4, the J call TRBJ2-3; no definite D call. There are 14 residues in the CDR3. The germline V and J ends were trimmed by 9 bases and 0 bases, with 13 bases remaining between them.

This clonotype was picked up a small number of times. The chain recombines TRBV23-1 with TRBJ2-1; TRBD2 matches 14 bases. TRBV23-1 is marked as an open reading frame, function uncertain. This CDR3 has 16 amino acids. V lost 8 bases, J lost 7 bases, and 10 bases stayed unmatched. In nucleotides, the CDR3 is TGCGCCAGCGCACCTACGACTAGCGGGAGGGCAAATGAGCAGTTCTTC. As protein: CASAPTTSGRANEQFF.

This clonotype was seen at least ten times. This rearrangement joins TRBV5-1 to TRBJ2-3; TRBD2 matches at 9 bases. The length of the CDR3 is 15 residues. V lost 2 bases, J lost 3 bases, and 4 bases stayed unmatched. The germline V gene encodes CDR1 SGHRS and CDR2 YFSETQ. CDR3 amino acids: CASSFLAGLTDTQYF. The CDR3 DNA follows: TGCGCCAGCAGCTTCCTAGCGGGATTAACAGATACGCAGTATTTT.

This chain joins TRBV19 and TRBJ2-1; TRBD1 matches at 10 bases. The CDR3 is made up of 15 amino acids. The V gene end was trimmed by 5 bases and the J gene end by 9 bases; junction bases not matched to a gene: 10. From germline, CDR1 is LNHDA and CDR2 SQIVND (reference sequence). The CDR3: CASSFRDRGGSEQFF. The CDR3 coding sequence is TGTGCCAGTAGTTTCCGGGACAGGGGTGGAAGTGAGCAGTTCTTC. Using reference TRBV19 and TRBJ2-1 for the parts outside the CDR3, the full variable domain is DGGITQSPKYLFRKEGQNVTLSCEQNLNHDAMYWYRQDPGQGLRLIYYSQIVNDFQKGDIAEGYSVSREKKESFPLTVTSAQKNPTAFYLCASSFRDRGGSEQFFGPGTRLTVL.

The sample holds many counts of this clonotype. This chain joins TRBV20-1 and TRBJ2-5, with 10 nucleotides matching TRBD2. J gave up 3 bases and V 5 bases, and 3 bases lay outside the gene matches. The CDR3 totals 13 residues. Germline CDR1 DFQATT, CDR2 SNEGSKA (reference sequence). In DNA, the CDR3 is TGCAGTGCTCCTCTAGCGGGAGAAGAGACCCAGTACTTC. It translates to CSAPLAGEETQYF.

The V call is TRBV5-1, the J call TRBJ1-1; D remains unclear. The CDR3 sequence is 14 residues long. Looked up from germline, CDR1 is SGHRS and CDR2 is YFSETQ. The V end was cut by 1 base, the J end by 1 base, with 8 bases between. CDR3 sequence (DNA): TGCGCCAGCAGCTTGTTATGGGAGAACACTGAAGCTTTCTTT. It specifies CASSLLWENTEAFF.

The chain combines TRBV29-1 with TRBJ2-1; 9 nucleotides match TRBD1. Germline V gives CDR1 SQVTM, CDR2 ANQGSEA. This CDR3 is built from 13 residues. With 4 bases clipped from V and 7 bases from J, the junction kept 5 bases outside the gene matches. The CDR3 coding sequence is TGCAGCGTTGGTCTGACAGGGGGTAATGAGCAGTTCTTC. Amino acids: CSVGLTGGNEQFF.

This clonotype showed up just a few times. The genes are TRBV7-9 and TRBJ2-7; D tentatively reads TRBD1 or TRBD2 (5 bases each). This CDR3 region has 15 residues. The ends were cut back, 1 base at V and 1 base at J, with 11 bases in the middle. CDR1 is SEHNR and CDR2 is FQNEAQ in the germline V gene (reference sequence). CDR3 region: CASSLVRGSSYEQYF. For the CDR3, the DNA is TGTGCCAGCAGCTTAGTCCGGGGCTCGTCCTACGAGCAGTACTTC.

The table lists this clonotype with a few counts. The chain's CDR3 is CATSRAPGLQGGELFF. In DNA form, the CDR3 reads TGTGCCACCAGCAGAGCCCCGGGACTGCAGGGGGGGGAGCTGTTTTTT. The chain is built from TRBV15 and TRBJ2-2; perhaps D is TRBD1 or TRBD2 (6 bases each). Looked up from germline, CDR1 is LNHNV and CDR2 is YYDKDF (reference sequence). The CDR3 length is 16 residues. V was cut by 1 base and J by 8 bases, with 17 bases left in between.

This clonotype was detected only a few times. J is TRBJ2-2 and V is TRBV6-2 or TRBV6-3; D may match TRBD1 or TRBD2 (5 bases each). The germline gives CDR1 MNHEY, CDR2 SVGEGT. Trimming shortened V by 5 bases and J by 5 bases, and 9 bases separated the two germline ends. The CDR3 totals 13 residues. CDR3 DNA sequence: TGTGCCAGCAGTCTGGGGGAGACCGGGGAGCTGTTTTTT. It specifies CASSLGETGELFF.

J is TRBJ2-7 and V is TRBV5-4; 8 bases are a match to TRBD2. Germline V gene sequence: CDR1 SGHNT, CDR2 YYREEE (reference sequence). J was trimmed by 6 bases and V by 3 bases; bases with no gene match: 8. The CDR3 spans 14 residues. CDR3 sequence (DNA): TGTGCCAGCAGCTCGGCGGGGGGTCCTGGCGAGCAGTACTTC. Protein: CASSSAGGPGEQYF. The variable domain in full, completed from reference TRBV5-4 and TRBJ2-7, reads ETGVTQSPTHLIKTRGQQVTLRCSSQSGHNTVSWYQQALGQGPQFIFQYYREEENGRGNFPPRFSGLQFPNYSSELNVNALELDDSALYLCASSSAGGPGEQYFGPGTRLTVT.